The rows below give T cell receptor beta chains drawn from one sample of a study of HIV-infected patients and healthy controls. In TCRdb, the 5' RACE reads were re-called with MiXCR into one record per CDR3 protein. The sample carries 17,000 or so distinct CDR3 sequences, 8% to 10% recorded once. What was sequenced was blood. The source of these receptors is an adult in good health. The CDR3 runs from the conserved cysteine through the conserved F or W. D genes are given only for firm matches.

v_call: TRBV20-1
d_call: .
j_call: TRBJ1-1
cdr3_aa: CSARDETEAFF

v_call: TRBV20-1
d_call: .
j_call: TRBJ1-5
cdr3_aa: CSASWGEGREPQHF

v_call: TRBV3-1
d_call: .
j_call: TRBJ2-7
cdr3_aa: CASSQDRGSYEQYF

v_call: TRBV6-4
d_call: .
j_call: TRBJ2-2
cdr3_aa: CASSSNRESGELFF

v_call: TRBV2
d_call: TRBD1
j_call: TRBJ1-4
cdr3_aa: CASSPGGFEKLFF

v_call: TRBV5-1
d_call: TRBD1
j_call: TRBJ2-7
cdr3_aa: CASSFLPGQGAPERYEQYF

v_call: TRBV6-6
d_call: .
j_call: TRBJ1-1
cdr3_aa: CASSSHLGETTEAFF

v_call: TRBV29-1
d_call: TRBD2
j_call: TRBJ2-7
cdr3_aa: CSVEKLAGGPIGNEQYF

v_call: TRBV9
d_call: TRBD2
j_call: TRBJ2-2
cdr3_aa: CASSRTSGSNTGELFF

v_call: TRBV5-1
d_call: .
j_call: TRBJ2-3
cdr3_aa: CASSPGLRTDTQYF

v_call: TRBV6-6
d_call: .
j_call: TRBJ1-5
cdr3_aa: CASSYWGYVTGINQPQHF

v_call: TRBV20-1
d_call: .
j_call: TRBJ1-1
cdr3_aa: CSAIEGANTEAFF

v_call: TRBV7-9
d_call: TRBD1
j_call: TRBJ1-4
cdr3_aa: CASSSGTASPPAEKLFF

v_call: TRBV10-3
d_call: .
j_call: TRBJ1-3
cdr3_aa: CAISVQASSGNTIYF

v_call: TRBV19
d_call: .
j_call: TRBJ1-2
cdr3_aa: CASSTPRGAYGYTF

v_call: TRBV7-6
d_call: .
j_call: TRBJ2-3
cdr3_aa: CASSRAGGTDTQYF

v_call: TRBV7-3
d_call: .
j_call: TRBJ2-5
cdr3_aa: CASSPFGTPISETQYF

v_call: TRBV7-2
d_call: .
j_call: TRBJ2-7
cdr3_aa: CASSSQGLEQYF

v_call: TRBV9
d_call: TRBD1
j_call: TRBJ2-7
cdr3_aa: CASSAGQASYEQYF

v_call: TRBV10-2
d_call: .
j_call: TRBJ1-6
cdr3_aa: CASRLGGSYNSPLHF

v_call: TRBV6-2/TRBV6-3
d_call: TRBD2
j_call: TRBJ2-1
cdr3_aa: CASRGLAEGEQFF

v_call: TRBV29-1
d_call: .
j_call: TRBJ2-5
cdr3_aa: CSGVEVGETQYF

v_call: TRBV19
d_call: .
j_call: TRBJ2-3
cdr3_aa: CASSISSAPDTQYF

v_call: TRBV7-9
d_call: .
j_call: TRBJ2-5
cdr3_aa: CASSLMYSLQETQYF

v_call: TRBV7-3
d_call: .
j_call: TRBJ2-2
cdr3_aa: CASSPSGYNTGELFF

v_call: TRBV20-1
d_call: .
j_call: TRBJ2-4
cdr3_aa: CSAARIAKNIQYF

v_call: TRBV29-1
d_call: .
j_call: TRBJ2-6
cdr3_aa: CSVGRAGANVLTF

v_call: TRBV11-2
d_call: .
j_call: TRBJ2-4
cdr3_aa: CASSPGPNDQNIQYF

v_call: TRBV10-2
d_call: .
j_call: TRBJ2-5
cdr3_aa: CASSDVQGSQETQYF

v_call: TRBV5-1
d_call: TRBD2
j_call: TRBJ2-1
cdr3_aa: CASSLTGGPYNEQFF

v_call: TRBV20-1
d_call: .
j_call: TRBJ2-1
cdr3_aa: CSARVKRGRTPYNEQFF

v_call: TRBV2
d_call: .
j_call: TRBJ1-1
cdr3_aa: CASQDTGTEAFF

v_call: TRBV25-1
d_call: .
j_call: TRBJ1-2
cdr3_aa: CASSENRDKAGYTF

v_call: TRBV6-5
d_call: TRBD2
j_call: TRBJ2-3
cdr3_aa: CASTPIAGVTDTQYF

v_call: TRBV6-2/TRBV6-3
d_call: .
j_call: TRBJ1-1
cdr3_aa: CASSYVSVNTEAFF

v_call: TRBV7-2
d_call: .
j_call: TRBJ2-6
cdr3_aa: CASSLVSGANVLTF

v_call: TRBV6-5
d_call: TRBD2
j_call: TRBJ2-1
cdr3_aa: CASSPGGIPAGEQFF

v_call: TRBV6-2/TRBV6-3
d_call: .
j_call: TRBJ1-5
cdr3_aa: CASSYSKEGASNQPQHF

v_call: TRBV7-9
d_call: .
j_call: TRBJ2-4
cdr3_aa: CASSPLTGTKNIQYF

v_call: TRBV6-5
d_call: TRBD2
j_call: TRBJ2-3
cdr3_aa: CASGQGGRPITTDTQYF